Each of the 3 T cell receptor beta chains below was sequenced from the same sample in a study of T cells after yellow fever vaccination. TCRdb re-analysed the 5' RACE reads in MiXCR, keeping a single row per CDR3 protein. In the table there are under 55,000 distinct CDR3 sequences, roughly 7.1% of which are singletons. Sequenced material: CD8+ T cells not binding an NS4B(214-222) dextramer, sorted from PBMCs, taken 45 days after the yellow fever booster vaccination. Receptors originate from a man aged 25 to 40 who received the YFV17D yellow fever vaccine.

The table lists this clonotype with many counts. The chain combines TRBV20-1 with TRBJ2-7; D unresolved. Trimming cost V 7 bases and J 2 bases, with 12 bases left between them. The CDR3 is 12 residues long. Germline V gene lookup returns CDR1 DFQATT and CDR2 SNEGSKA (reference sequence). The CDR3 DNA follows: TGCAGTGTGGGCCAAACCCCCTACGAGCAGTACTTC. Its protein product is CSVGQTPYEQYF.

This clonotype showed up many times. The rearrangement joins TRBV7-6 to TRBJ2-1, with 11 positions matching TRBD2. The germline V gene encodes CDR1 SGHVS and CDR2 FNYEAQ. Trimming removed 5 bases from V and 7 bases from J; junction bases left unmatched: 7. This CDR3 is 15 amino acids long. CDR3 DNA sequence: TGTGCCAGCAGCCTCACGACTAGCGGGATGAATGAGCAGTTCTTC. Translating gives CASSLTTSGMNEQFF.

In its sample, this clonotype was seen many times. The V and J genes are TRBV21-1 and TRBJ2-1; the D segment call TRBD1 is taken from the table without a DNA check. TRBV21-1 is recorded as a pseudogene. The CDR3 loop spans 15 amino acids. The CDR3 region has the DNA TGTGCCAGCAGCAGCCGGGACCAAATTTGGAGTGAGCAGTTCTTC. It encodes CASSSRDQIWSEQFF.